This T cell receptor beta chain came from a study of T-cell memory formation after mild COVID-19. This clonotype has a handful of counts. The CDR3 sequence is 16 residues long. Trimming took off 5 bases at V and 0 bases at J, with 14 bases between the two ends. CDR1 SGHRS and CDR2 YFSETQ come from the germline V gene. Constant-segment primers served in 5'RACE that generated TCR alpha and TCR beta cDNA libraries bearing sample barcodes and UMIs. One entry per CDR3 protein results from TCRdb running MiXCR on the 5' RACE reads. This sample carries 340,000 or so distinct CDR3 sequences, 10% to 15% of them seen once, and the ten largest clones take about a fifth.

The V call is TRBV5-1, the J call TRBJ1-4, with D perhaps TRBD1 (6 bases). The sample taken for sequencing was PBMCs or a T cell subset sorted from them (not recorded which). This sequence originates from a man aged 18 to 30 who had mild COVID-19 (a few samples of this study predate the infection). Cell type and time point are not known. The CDR3 is CASRQGLLATNEKLFF. CDR3 in DNA: TGCGCCAGCAGACAGGGCCTACTTGCAACTAATGAAAAACTGTTTTTT.